These 21 T cell receptor beta chains originate from one sample sequenced in a study of T-cell memory formation after mild COVID-19. TCRdb reprocessed the 5' RACE reads with MiXCR, giving one entry per CDR3 protein. The table lists about 82,000 distinct CDR3 sequences, less than 15% of them singletons, with roughly two fifths in the top ten. Sequenced: PBMCs or a T cell subset sorted from them (not recorded which). The source of these receptors is a man younger than 30 who had mild COVID-19 (a few samples of this study predate the infection). Cell type and time point are not known.

This clonotype was counted only a few times. The V and J genes are TRBV6-2 or TRBV6-3 and TRBJ2-2; D gene unclear. The CDR3 loop spans 16 amino acids. The germline V gene has CDR1 MNHEY and CDR2 SVGEGT. The V gene lost 2 bases and the J gene lost 6 bases, with 16 bases spanning the gap. CDR3 in DNA: TGTGCCAGCAGTTACCGTATAGTCACTGGGCCCGGGGAGCTGTTTTTT. Translating it yields CASSYRIVTGPGELFF.

This clonotype appeared many times. This chain connects TRBV29-1 to TRBJ2-1; TRBD2 matches 13 bases. The CDR3 loop spans 17 amino acids. Germline CDR1 SQVTM, CDR2 ANQGSEA. V gave up 5 bases and J gave up 7 bases; unmatched junction bases: 14. The CDR3 region is CSVRLAGGSLRGNEQFF. For the CDR3, the DNA is TGCAGCGTTAGACTAGCGGGGGGCTCACTCCGAGGGAATGAGCAGTTCTTC.

This clonotype was detected only a few times. The chain links TRBV29-1 to TRBJ2-3; tentative D call: TRBD2 (6 bases). Trimming took 5 bases from V and 4 from J, leaving 10 bases between them. The CDR3 loop spans 12 amino acids. Germline CDR1 reads SQVTM; CDR2 reads ANQGSEA. CDR3 protein: CSVSGDSDTQYF. For the CDR3, the DNA is TGCAGCGTTTCCGGGGACTCAGATACGCAGTATTTT.

The chain is built from TRBV7-2 and TRBJ2-3; a weak D match, TRBD1 (5 bases). CDR1 and CDR2 (germline): SGHTA, FQGNSA. The CDR3 has 15 residues. The ends were cut back, 4 bases at V and 3 bases at J, with 14 bases in the middle. The DNA for the CDR3 is TGTGCCAGCAGCTCCCTTGACAGTGGGACAGATACGCAGTATTTT. Its protein product is CASSSLDSGTDTQYF.

This clonotype came up a few times. V and J are TRBV10-3 and TRBJ2-6; D remains unclear. The CDR3 has 15 residues. V was cut by 6 bases and J by 0 bases, with 9 bases left in between. CDR1 is ENHRY and CDR2 is SYGVKD in the germline V gene. The CDR3 is CAISGADSGANVLTF. Written as DNA, the CDR3 is TGTGCCATCAGCGGTGCAGACTCTGGGGCCAACGTCCTGACTTTC.

The chain has TRBV15 and TRBJ2-5; D remains unclear. The CDR3 has 12 amino acids. From germline, CDR1 is LNHNV and CDR2 YYDKDF (reference sequence). Trimming left V 4 bases short and J 5 bases short, with 8 bases between. DNA of the CDR3: TGTGCCACCAGCATGCGGTGGGAGACCCAGTACTTC. Amino acids: CATSMRWETQYF.

This clonotype showed up many times. V is TRBV12-5 and J is TRBJ2-1; 10 positions agree with TRBD1. The CDR3 has 15 residues. V dropped 2 bases and J dropped 8; count of bases not matched to a gene: 6. Germline V CDR1 and CDR2: LGHNT, FRNRAP. CDR3 coding DNA: TGTGCTAGTGGTTTGACCGGGACAGGGGAAGATGAGCAGTTCTTC. Translated, it gives CASGLTGTGEDEQFF.

This clonotype came up a few times. The rearrangement joins TRBV9 to TRBJ2-2; D might be TRBD1 (5 bases). The germline CDR1 and CDR2 sequences are SGDLS and YYNGEE. The CDR3 loop spans 13 amino acids. Trimming stripped 3 bases from V and 3 bases from J, with 6 bases between. CDR3 region: CASSDRYTGELFF. The CDR3 DNA reads TGTGCCAGCAGCGACAGGTACACCGGGGAGCTGTTTTTT.

In this sample, this clonotype turned up a few times. DNA of the CDR3: TGTGCCAGCAGCTTACAGGTCCCCTATCAGAAGGCCAAAAACATTCAGTACTTC. This gives the protein CASSLQVPYQKAKNIQYF. The chain links TRBV7-9 to TRBJ2-4; no firm D call. V was trimmed by 2 bases and J by 1 base, leaving 18 bases between them. CDR3 size: 18 residues. The V gene's germline CDR1 is SEHNR and CDR2 FQNEAQ (reference sequence).

The rearrangement links TRBV7-3 to TRBJ1-5; maybe TRBD1 (6 bases). This CDR3 comprises 17 residues. Germline V gene lookup returns CDR1 SGHTA and CDR2 FQGTGA. The germline V and J ends were trimmed by 6 bases and 0 bases, with 18 bases remaining between them. The CDR3 coding sequence is TGTGCCAGCAGTGAAGGGGGGAAGTCAGATAGCAATCAGCCCCAGCATTTT. It specifies CASSEGGKSDSNQPQHF.

Ten or more counts support this clonotype. This chain uses TRBV6-6 with TRBJ2-2; D unclear. V was trimmed by 4 bases and J by 4 bases, leaving 4 bases between them. Per the germline V gene, CDR1 is MNHNY and CDR2 is SVGAGI (reference sequence). The CDR3 consists of 12 residues. CDR3 protein: CASSWRTGELFF. In nucleotides, the CDR3 is TGTGCCAGCAGTTGGCGCACCGGGGAGCTGTTTTTT.

The CDR3 DNA reads as TGTGCCAGCAGCTTCGGGGCGCGGCGCTACGAGCAGTACTTC. Translation: CASSFGARRYEQYF. V is TRBV7-2 and J is TRBJ2-7; D is tentatively TRBD1 or TRBD2 (5 bases each). The CDR3 totals 14 residues. Trimming removed 3 bases from V and 3 bases from J, with 12 bases in between. Germline assignment: CDR1 SGHTA and CDR2 FQGNSA.

V and J are TRBV19 and TRBJ1-2, with D tentatively TRBD1 (6 bases). The CDR3 is 13 residues long. Germline V gives CDR1 LNHDA, CDR2 SQIVND (reference sequence). Trimming removed 7 bases at V and 2 bases at J, with 11 bases between. CDR3 bases: TGTGCCAGTAACGAACAGGGAAACTATGGCTACACCTTC. This gives the protein CASNEQGNYGYTF.

This clonotype has ten or more counts. The genes are TRBV29-1 and TRBJ2-3, with TRBD1 matching 9 bases. Trimming removed 6 bases from V and 6 bases from J; junction bases left unmatched: 10. CDR1 SQVTM and CDR2 ANQGSEA come from the germline V gene. The CDR3 is 14 residues long. The CDR3 DNA follows: TGCAGCGTGGAAACCGGGACAGGGAAGGATACGCAGTATTTT. Amino acids: CSVETGTGKDTQYF.

This clonotype occurred a few times. The J gene is TRBJ2-2, the V gene TRBV7-3; 8 positions agree with TRBD1. With V trimmed by 5 bases and J by 7 bases, 6 bases remained unmatched. The CDR3 extends over 14 amino acids. Germline-derived CDR1 and CDR2 are SGHTA and FQGTGA. The CDR3 region has the DNA TGTGCCAGCAGCCCGACAGGGGACAGCGGGGAGCTGTTTTTT. Protein: CASSPTGDSGELFF.

This clonotype was found many times. The chain employs TRBV6-4 and TRBJ2-3, with 10 nucleotides matching TRBD2. Germline CDR1 MRHNA, CDR2 SNTAGT. CDR3 length: 14 amino acids. V lost 10 bases to trimming and J lost 3 bases; unmatched junction nucleotides: 7. CDR3 loop: CATSKRGGTDTQYF. The CDR3 DNA is TGTGCCACTTCCAAGCGGGGGGGAACAGATACGCAGTATTTT.

This clonotype was counted at least ten times. The chain is built from TRBV29-1 and TRBJ2-3; 10 bases map to TRBD1. Unmatched junction bases numbered 4, after V lost 3 bases and J lost 4 bases. Per germline, CDR1 SQVTM and CDR2 ANQGSEA. CDR3 length: 14 amino acids. CDR3 protein: CSVDGTGESDTQYF. In DNA, the CDR3 is TGCAGCGTTGACGGGACAGGGGAGTCAGATACGCAGTATTTT.

The V gene is TRBV4-2, the J gene TRBJ2-1; 8 positions match TRBD2. This CDR3 is built from 16 residues. Germline CDR1 is LGHNA and CDR2 is YNFKEQ. V shed 1 base and J 3 bases; nucleotides not matched to a gene: 5. The CDR3 protein is CASSQGSGGGYNEQFF. The DNA of the CDR3 is TGTGCCAGCAGCCAAGGTTCCGGGGGGGGCTACAATGAGCAGTTCTTC.

This clonotype was seen a handful of times. The V and J genes are TRBV4-1 and TRBJ2-7; D unclear. The CDR3 runs 15 residues. Germline V lookup: CDR1 MGHRA, CDR2 YSYEKL. V was clipped by 4 bases and J by 7 bases, with 20 bases between them. CDR3 region: CASSPVGTSVGEQYF. The CDR3 DNA reads as TGCGCCAGCAGCCCGGTTGGAACATCGGTAGGGGAGCAGTACTTC.

This clonotype was seen repeatedly, ten times or more. The chain links TRBV5-1 to TRBJ2-3; 8 positions agree with TRBD1. Germline CDR1 and CDR2: SGHRS and YFSETQ. This CDR3 region has 20 residues. Germline trimming cut 3 bases from V and 6 bases from J; bases unmatched to any gene: 24. CDR3 protein: CASSSGQGLSLSSTADTQYF. CDR3 DNA sequence: TGCGCCAGCAGCTCCGGACAGGGTTTGTCTCTCTCGAGTACCGCCGATACGCAGTATTTT.

This clonotype has more than one count but fewer than ten. The V gene is TRBV20-1, the J gene TRBJ2-5; D tentatively fits TRBD1 or TRBD2 (6 bases each). The germline V and J ends were trimmed by 0 bases and 1 base, with 9 bases remaining between them. This CDR3 region has 14 residues. In germline, CDR1 is DFQATT, CDR2 SNEGSKA (reference sequence). CDR3 residues: CSARDGGFQETQYF. CDR3 DNA sequence: TGCAGTGCTAGAGACGGGGGCTTCCAAGAGACCCAGTACTTC.